Each of the 3 T cell receptor beta chains below was sequenced from the same sample in a study of identifying expanded T cells in peripheral blood. Only in-frame clones appear in the TCRdb table, and some are missing; sequencing was by immunoSEQ multiplex PCR. Of about 86,000 clones detected, 70% to 90% appear once; the ten largest clones hold 3.5% to 5.5%. The sequencing input was blood. These receptors originate from a person aged 18 to 70 in good health.

The sample holds one count of this clone. The rearrangement uses TRBV29-1 and TRBJ1-1; 7 bases are a match to TRBD1. This CDR3 has 18 residues. J gave up 6 bases and V 0 bases, and 19 bases lay outside the gene matches. CDR1 and CDR2 from the germline V gene are SQVTM and ANQGSEA. The CDR3, as DNA: TGCAGCGTTGAAGATCCCCCGCCTCCCAGGGGGGGGCGCCCTGAAGCTTTCTTT. Amino acid sequence: CSVEDPPPPRGGRPEAFF.

The chain recombines TRBV5-1 with TRBJ2-3; D gene ambiguous. Germline CDR1 reads SGHRS; CDR2 reads YFSETQ. There are 12 residues in the CDR3. Trimming removed 0 bases from V and 6 bases from J, with 5 bases in between. CDR3: CASSLVRDTQYF. The CDR3 region has the DNA TGCGCCAGCAGCTTGGTTCGGGATACGCAGTATTTT.

The genes are TRBV18 and TRBJ1-5, with TRBD1 identical over 7 bases. V shed 3 bases, J shed 4 bases, and the junction held 3 bases outside the gene matches. Germline CDR1 is KGHSH and CDR2 is LQKENI. The CDR3 has 14 residues. CDR3 sequence reads: CASSPRTGNQPQHF. Here the CDR3 DNA reads TGTGCCAGCTCACCCAGGACAGGTAATCAGCCCCAGCATTTT.